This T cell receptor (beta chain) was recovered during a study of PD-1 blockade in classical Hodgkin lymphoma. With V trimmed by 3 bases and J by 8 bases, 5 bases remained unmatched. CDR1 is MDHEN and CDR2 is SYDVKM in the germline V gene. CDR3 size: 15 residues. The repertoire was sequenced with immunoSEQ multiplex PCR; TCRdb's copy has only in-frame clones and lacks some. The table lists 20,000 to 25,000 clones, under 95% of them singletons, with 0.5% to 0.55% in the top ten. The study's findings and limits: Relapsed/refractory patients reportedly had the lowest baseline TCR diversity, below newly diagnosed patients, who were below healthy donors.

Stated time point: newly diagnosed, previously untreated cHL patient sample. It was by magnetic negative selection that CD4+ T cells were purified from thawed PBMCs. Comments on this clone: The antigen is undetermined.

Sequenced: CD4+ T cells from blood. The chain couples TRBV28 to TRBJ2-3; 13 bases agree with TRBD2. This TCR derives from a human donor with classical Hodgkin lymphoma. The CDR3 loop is CASSLAGTSGTTQYF. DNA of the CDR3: TGTGCCAGCAGTTTGGCTGGGACTAGCGGGACTACGCAGTATTTT.